The source of this T cell receptor (beta chain) is a study of blood T cells in healthy people across ages. Notes on the study in general: PBMCs left unsorted prevented a conclusive naive versus antigen-experienced comparison. When one million T cells were used, diversity estimates were thought to be underestimates. CMV infection status of these donors was not known.

The CDR3 consists of 14 residues. Germline CDR1 and CDR2: MDHEN and SYDVKM. A note on this clonotype: What it binds is not known. Compared with germline, one end of the junction differs, possibly owing to a read error.

Primed by a sample-barcoded 5' primer and a J-beta primer mix, a second PCR proceeded for roughly 6 to 12 cycles. TCRdb passed the 5' RACE reads through MiXCR, listing each CDR3 protein once. The sample includes about a million distinct CDR3 sequences, just over 50% of them seen just once. V and J are TRBV28 and TRBJ2-7, with a tentative D call TRBD2 (6 bases). This sequence originates from a woman between 55 and 75 years old in good health. Sequencing used blood. The CDR3 DNA sequence: TGCGCCAGCGGGTTGGGGGGATTGAGGCACGAGCAGTACTTC. It translates to CASGLGGLRHEQYF.